The 14 T cell receptor beta chains reported below all come from one sample, sequenced in a study of persistence of HIV-infected CD4 T cells. No antigen is known for these receptors. Cells were stimulated with CMV-infected fibroblast lysates at 8 to 10 ug/mL. Sorted nonresponding memory CD4+ T cells were CD40L-negative, CD69-negative, CD45RO-high. The libraries were made with immunoSEQ version 4 in survey mode. Assay: immunoSEQ multiplex PCR; the TCRdb copy retains only in-frame clones and omits some. There are approximately 26,000 clones in the sample; about 80% occur only once, and 0.75% to 0.95% lies in the top ten. Sample: CD4+ T cells sorted from PBMCs after roughly 18-hour stimulation, taken from a patient who received antiretroviral therapy. The receptors originated from an adult woman with HIV who was CMV-seropositive.

This chain joins TRBV5-5 and TRBJ1-1; D is perhaps TRBD1 (6 bases). The length of the CDR3 is 13 residues. Germline CDR1 reads SGHKS; CDR2 reads YYEKEE (reference sequence). V shed 2 bases and J shed 8 bases, with 13 bases lying between them. CDR3 nucleotide sequence: TGTGCCAGCAGCTTCGGGGCCGGGACAGAAGCTTTCTTT. The encoded protein is CASSFGAGTEAFF.

The V gene is TRBV5-1, the J gene TRBJ2-3; 10 bases are shared with TRBD2. Germline CDR1 SGHRS, CDR2 YFSETQ. The CDR3 has 18 amino acids. Trimming removed 0 bases from V and 2 bases from J; junction bases left unmatched: 9. In nucleotides, the CDR3 is TGCGCCAGCAGCTTGGAGCCTAGCGGGGGCCTCTCCACAGATACGCAGTATTTT. Translating gives CASSLEPSGGLSTDTQYF.

The CDR3, as DNA: TGTGCCAGTAGTATTAGCGGGACAGGGGTAGGTCCCCAGCATTTT. Translation gives CASSISGTGVGPQHF. The genes are TRBV19 and TRBJ1-5, with 10 bases aligning to TRBD1. After removal of 3 bases from V and 10 bases from J, the junction contained 9 bases not matched to a gene. CDR3 length: 15 amino acids. CDR1 is LNHDA and CDR2 is SQIVND in the germline V gene (reference sequence).

In regard to this clone: A much larger clone lies one base from this, so it may be a read error. This chain joins TRBV5-5 and TRBJ1-2; possibly TRBD1 for D (6 bases). This CDR3 is 17 amino acids long. CDR1 is SGHKS and CDR2 is YYEKEE in the germline V gene (reference sequence). The germline V and J ends were trimmed by 3 bases and 6 bases, with 24 bases remaining between them. CDR3 coding DNA: TGTGCCAGCAGCTGGTTGGGGACAACGGGGGCGGGAAATGGCTACACCTTC. Amino acid sequence: CASSWLGTTGAGNGYTF.

The V and J genes are TRBV6-5 and TRBJ1-5, with D tentatively TRBD1 (6 bases). This CDR3 has 15 amino acids. The V end lost 6 bases, the J end lost 7 bases, and 19 bases lay between the germline ends. Germline V gene lookup returns CDR1 MNHEY and CDR2 SVGAGI. The CDR3, as DNA: TGTGCCAGCAGCCCCGGGCAGGGGCCGGTACAGCCCCAGCATTTT. This sequence encodes CASSPGQGPVQPQHF.

This clone occurred a few times. The rearrangement joins TRBV7-9 to TRBJ1-5, with a weak D call TRBD1 (5 bases). V was clipped by 3 bases and J by 0 bases, with 6 bases between them. Germline loops: CDR1 SEHNR, CDR2 FQNEAQ (reference sequence). The CDR3 has 14 residues. The CDR3 spells CASSLGPSNQPQHF. The CDR3 DNA follows: TGTGCCAGCAGCTTGGGGCCTAGCAATCAGCCCCAGCATTTT.

The chain links TRBV7-9 to TRBJ2-5; 7 bases line up with TRBD1. J was trimmed by 0 bases and V by 5 bases; bases with no gene match: 9. CDR3 length: 16 amino acids. Germline values: CDR1 SEHNR, CDR2 FQNEAQ (reference sequence). The DNA for the CDR3 is TGTGCCAGCAGCGCGTCCCTGACAGGGAACCAAGAGACCCAGTACTTC. Amino acid sequence: CASSASLTGNQETQYF.

The V gene is TRBV3-1 (or the pseudogene TRBV3-2), the J gene TRBJ1-3, with no clear D. The CDR3 consists of 15 residues. In germline, CDR1 is LGHDT, CDR2 YNNKEL (reference sequence). V was shortened by 0 bases and J by 0 bases, with 6 bases between the two germline ends. CDR3 sequence: CASSQDLLSGNTIYF. In DNA form, the CDR3 reads TGTGCCAGCAGCCAAGATCTTCTCTCTGGAAACACCATATATTTT.

The J gene is TRBJ2-1, the V gene TRBV6-6, with 8 nucleotides matching TRBD1. V lost 8 bases to trimming and J lost 2 bases; unmatched junction nucleotides: 2. CDR3 length equals 13 residues. The germline gives CDR1 MNHNY, CDR2 SVGAGI (reference sequence). The CDR3 protein is CASDRGTYNEQFF. For the CDR3, the DNA is TGTGCCAGCGACAGGGGTACCTACAATGAGCAGTTCTTC.

This CDR3 reads CASSQDKTGKQYF. The CDR3 DNA is TGTGCCAGCAGCCAAGATAAAACAGGGAAGCAGTACTTC. V gene TRBV3-1 (or the pseudogene TRBV3-2) combines with J gene TRBJ2-7, with a tentative D call TRBD1 (6 bases). The CDR3 covers 13 residues. Germline CDR1 LGHDT, CDR2 YNNKEL (reference sequence). V dropped 0 bases and J dropped 8 bases, with 11 bases sitting between them.

This clone was seen a few times. The chain combines TRBV19 with TRBJ1-3, with D tentatively TRBD1 (6 bases). V lost 3 bases and J lost 1, with 16 bases in between. This CDR3 comprises 17 residues. Germline V gene data show CDR1 as LNHDA and CDR2 as SQIVND (reference sequence). As DNA, the CDR3 is TGTGCCAGTAGTATTTATCCGAAGGGGGTTTCTGGAAACACCATATATTTT. Its protein is CASSIYPKGVSGNTIYF.

The chain couples TRBV14 to TRBJ2-5, with 9 bases aligning to TRBD1. The CDR3 is 15 residues long. Germline V lookup: CDR1 SGHDN, CDR2 FVKESK. V lost 3 bases to trimming and J lost 4 bases; unmatched junction nucleotides: 6. Written as DNA, the CDR3 is TGTGCCAGCAGCCACTTCCGGGACAGGGCAGAGACCCAGTACTTC. Amino acids: CASSHFRDRAETQYF.

V usage is TRBV6-2 or TRBV6-3 and J usage is TRBJ2-7, with D perhaps TRBD2 (6 bases). The ends were cut back, 6 bases at V and 0 bases at J, with 12 bases in the middle. CDR1 and CDR2 from the germline V gene are MNHEY and SVGEGT. The CDR3 is 14 residues long. The CDR3 DNA sequence: TGTGCCAGCAGCCTCGGGGGAGTCTCCTACGAGCAGTACTTC. This codes for CASSLGGVSYEQYF.

This chain uses TRBV29-1 with TRBJ2-7; 7 nucleotides align to TRBD1. Germline-derived CDR1 and CDR2 are SQVTM and ANQGSEA. The CDR3 spans 12 residues. V trimming: 7 bases; J trimming: 2 bases; junction bases outside the gene matches: 5. CDR3 nucleotides: TGCAGCGCCCGGGACAGCACCTACGAGCAGTACTTC. Protein: CSARDSTYEQYF.